The T cell receptor beta chain described here comes from a study of cytomegalovirus exposure and HLA in healthy donors. Whole-study context: Among the 300 to 400 donors who were genotyped, roughly 86% fell in the genetic ancestry cluster that is associated with self-reported Caucasian donors. Findings and caveats of the study: An analysis done earlier found most TCR beta V segments productive about 87% or about 30% of the time.

Vbeta (60) and Jbeta (13) primers were used in the PCR. Measured with immunoSEQ multiplex PCR; TCRdb has only the in-frame clones, and not every one. The sample carries roughly 100,000 clones, around 80% recorded once. Germline trimming cut 5 bases from V and 4 bases from J; bases unmatched to any gene: 10. Germline loops: CDR1 SNHLY, CDR2 FYNNEI. This CDR3 has 17 amino acids. Notes on this clone: Its specificity is not known.

The origin of this receptor is a woman aged 45-65 years in good health and CMV-seropositive. The specimen was PBMCs. The rearrangement joins TRBV2 to TRBJ2-1; 11 bases match TRBD2. The CDR3 DNA follows: TGTGCCAGCAGTTATTCCGGACTAGCGGGTGTGTACAATGAGCAGTTCTTC. This sequence encodes CASSYSGLAGVYNEQFF.